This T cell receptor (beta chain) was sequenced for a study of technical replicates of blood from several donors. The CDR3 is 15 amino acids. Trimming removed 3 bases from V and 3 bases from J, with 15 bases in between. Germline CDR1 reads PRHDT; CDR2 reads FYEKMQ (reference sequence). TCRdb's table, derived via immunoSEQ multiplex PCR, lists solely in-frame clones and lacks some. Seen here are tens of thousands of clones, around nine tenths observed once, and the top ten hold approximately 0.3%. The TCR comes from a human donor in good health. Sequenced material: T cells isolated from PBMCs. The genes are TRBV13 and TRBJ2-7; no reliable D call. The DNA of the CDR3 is TGTGCCAGCAGCTTGATACAGCAAGGTAACTACGAGCAGTACTTC. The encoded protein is CASSLIQQGNYEQYF.